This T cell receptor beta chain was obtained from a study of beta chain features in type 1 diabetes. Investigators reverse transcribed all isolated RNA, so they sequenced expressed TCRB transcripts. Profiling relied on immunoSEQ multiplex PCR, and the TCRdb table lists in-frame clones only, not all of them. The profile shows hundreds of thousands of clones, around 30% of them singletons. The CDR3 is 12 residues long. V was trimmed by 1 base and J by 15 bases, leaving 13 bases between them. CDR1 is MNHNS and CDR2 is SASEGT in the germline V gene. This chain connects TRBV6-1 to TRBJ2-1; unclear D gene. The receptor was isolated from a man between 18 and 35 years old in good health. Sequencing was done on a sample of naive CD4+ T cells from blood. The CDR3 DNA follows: TGTGCCAGCAGTGAAGGCTTTTCTCAATCGTTCTTC. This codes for CASSEGFSQSFF.